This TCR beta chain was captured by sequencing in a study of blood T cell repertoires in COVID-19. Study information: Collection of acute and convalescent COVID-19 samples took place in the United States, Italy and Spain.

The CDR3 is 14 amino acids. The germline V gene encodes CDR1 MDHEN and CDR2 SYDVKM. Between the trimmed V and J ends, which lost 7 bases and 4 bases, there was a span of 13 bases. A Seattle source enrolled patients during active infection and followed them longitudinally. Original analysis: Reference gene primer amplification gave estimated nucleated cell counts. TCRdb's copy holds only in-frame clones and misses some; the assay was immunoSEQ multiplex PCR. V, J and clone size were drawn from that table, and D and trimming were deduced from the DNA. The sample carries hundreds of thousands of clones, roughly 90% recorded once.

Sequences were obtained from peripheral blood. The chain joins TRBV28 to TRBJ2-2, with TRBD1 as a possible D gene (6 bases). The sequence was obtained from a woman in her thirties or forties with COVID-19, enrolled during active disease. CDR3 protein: CASNPDRLTGELFF. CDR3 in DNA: TGTGCCAGCAATCCGGACAGACTCACCGGGGAGCTGTTTTTT.